What follows are 13 T cell receptor beta chains derived from one specimen sequenced in a study of PD-1 blockade in classical Hodgkin lymphoma. Brentuximab vedotin exposure varied among the patients, all of whom had relapsed after autologous stem cell transplantation. Only in-frame clones appear in the TCRdb table, and some are missing; sequencing was by immunoSEQ multiplex PCR. The sample has around 150,000 clones; 78% are singletons. The material sequenced was peripheral blood mononuclear cells (PBMCs), taken before the second cycle of nivolumab. The source of these receptors is a human donor with classical Hodgkin lymphoma.

The chain recombines TRBV5-1 with TRBJ2-7; D gene ambiguous. The CDR3 runs to 13 residues. Germline V lookup: CDR1 SGHRS, CDR2 YFSETQ. V lost 3 bases to trimming and J lost 0 bases, with 7 bases between them. The CDR3 is CASSYSPSYEQYF. Written as DNA, the CDR3 is TGCGCCAGCAGCTACAGCCCCTCCTACGAGCAGTACTTC.

This sequence joins TRBV9 and TRBJ2-5; D gene unclear. The J call is in doubt because the DNA end fits TRBJ2-7 better. CDR3 length: 14 residues. Germline-derived CDR1 and CDR2 are SGDLS and YYNGEE. CDR3 amino acids: CASSGTVDSYEQYF. DNA of the CDR3: TGTGCCAGCAGCGGCACGGTAGACTCCTACGAGCAGTACTTC.

The chain has TRBV28 and TRBJ2-3; tentative D call: TRBD2 (6 bases). CDR3 length: 13 residues. V lost 6 bases and J lost 8, with 15 bases in between. Germline CDR1 and CDR2: MDHEN and SYDVKM. This CDR3 is CASRHTAAGTQYF. CDR3 coding DNA: TGTGCCAGCAGACATACGGCAGCGGGTACGCAGTATTTT.

The J gene is TRBJ2-7, the V gene TRBV28, with D tentatively TRBD2 (5 bases). Deletions cut 5 bases from V and 4 bases from J, with 21 bases between. CDR3 length: 16 amino acids. From germline, CDR1 is MDHEN and CDR2 SYDVKM. CDR3 region: CASSRILPFRGYEQYF. CDR3 in DNA: TGTGCCAGCAGTCGGATACTACCCTTCCGAGGGTACGAGCAGTACTTC.

The chain recombines TRBV5-1 with TRBJ2-3; 11 bases line up with TRBD1. With 3 bases clipped from V and 0 bases from J, the junction kept 3 bases outside the gene matches. This CDR3 contains 16 residues. The germline V gene encodes CDR1 SGHRS and CDR2 YFSETQ. In nucleotides, the CDR3 is TGCGCCAGCAGCTACGGACAGGGGGCTAGCACAGATACGCAGTATTTT. As protein: CASSYGQGASTDTQYF.

The genes are TRBV29-1 and TRBJ2-2, with TRBD1 matching over 10 bases. CDR1 is SQVTM and CDR2 is ANQGSEA in the germline V gene. This CDR3 is built from 14 residues. The V and J ends lost 4 bases and 5 bases, in that order; junction bases with no gene match: 4. The chain's CDR3 is CSVGRQGATGELFF. CDR3 DNA sequence: TGCAGCGTTGGTCGACAGGGGGCTACCGGGGAGCTGTTTTTT.

This clone has more than one count but fewer than ten. The rearrangement links TRBV28 to TRBJ1-5; D not resolved. Trimming stripped 6 bases from V and 0 bases from J, with 15 bases between. CDR3 length: 16 amino acids. Germline V gene sequence: CDR1 MDHEN, CDR2 SYDVKM. CDR3 in amino acids: CASSPPQANSNQPQHF. DNA of the CDR3: TGTGCCAGCAGCCCCCCTCAAGCCAATAGCAATCAGCCCCAGCATTTT.

The gene calls are TRBV6-1 and TRBJ1-1; 7 nucleotides agree with TRBD1. The CDR3 covers 14 residues. V was pared by 4 bases and J by 12 bases, with 14 bases of the junction left unmatched. Germline V gene sequence: CDR1 MNHNS, CDR2 SASEGT. In DNA form, the CDR3 reads TGTGCCAGCAGTGCCTCTGCGGACAGGTACAACCCTTTCTTT. Translation: CASSASADRYNPFF.

The V and J genes are TRBV7-3 and TRBJ1-5; D is ambiguous. Germline V gene data show CDR1 as SGHTA and CDR2 as FQGTGA. Trimming pared 5 bases from V and 3 bases from J, leaving 8 bases between. CDR3 length: 13 residues. The CDR3 bases are TGTGCCAGCAGCATCGGGTCCAATCAGCCCCAGCATTTT. Translating it yields CASSIGSNQPQHF.

Concerning this clone itself: The sample carries other DNA sequences with the same CDR3. Written as DNA, the CDR3 is TGTGCCAGCAGTTACTCCAGCAATCAGCCCCAGCATTTT. Protein product: CASSYSSNQPQHF. This chain links TRBV6-5 with TRBJ1-5; D not certain. Deletions cut 0 bases from V and 1 base from J, with 1 base between. The CDR3 has 13 amino acids. CDR1 and CDR2 from the germline V gene are MNHEY and SVGAGI.

This chain links TRBV28 with TRBJ2-5, with D possibly TRBD1 on 6 matching bases. The V and J ends lost 6 bases and 1 base respectively, with 12 bases between them. The CDR3 runs 14 residues. Germline CDR1 is MDHEN and CDR2 is SYDVKM. The CDR3 nucleotides read TGTGCCAGCAGCGGACAGTACCCCCAAGAGACCCAGTACTTC. It yields the protein CASSGQYPQETQYF.

This clone was counted only a few times. The chain links TRBV5-1 to TRBJ1-1; no clear D. This CDR3 region has 17 residues. Germline V lookup: CDR1 SGHRS, CDR2 YFSETQ. Trimming pared 4 bases from V and 0 bases from J, leaving 19 bases between. DNA of the CDR3: TGCGCCAGCAGCGTAATACGATTAGACTGGATGAACACTGAAGCTTTCTTT. Residues: CASSVIRLDWMNTEAFF.

The chain is built from TRBV5-1 and TRBJ2-2; the D gene is possibly TRBD1 (6 bases). The CDR3 runs 15 residues. The germline gives CDR1 SGHRS, CDR2 YFSETQ. V was pared by 5 bases and J by 6 bases, with 17 bases between. CDR3 nucleotide sequence: TGCGCCAGCAGTTCCCCAGCACAGGGCGCCGGGGAGCTGTTTTTT. Translation: CASSSPAQGAGELFF.